This T cell receptor beta chain is drawn from a study of cytomegalovirus exposure and HLA in healthy donors. Turning to the study itself: A prior study identified 117 million unique TCR beta sequences from roughly 170 million T cells. Study-wide findings and caveats: In a later analysis, a missense DCLRE1C variant was linked to TCR beta V- and J-gene trimming. The authors enumerated over 150 TCR beta chains as linked to cytomegalovirus.

The CDR3 is 13 amino acids. Trimming took 4 bases from V and 4 from J, leaving 12 bases between them. CDR1 SGHRS and CDR2 YFSETQ come from the germline V gene. PCR amplification relied on 60 Vbeta primers (plus 13 Jbeta primers). TCRdb's copy holds only in-frame clones and misses some; the assay was immunoSEQ multiplex PCR. The table records approximately 140,000 clones, over 70% of them present only once. This clone has a single count. Its antigen is undetermined. The chain recombines TRBV5-1 with TRBJ2-7; D remains ambiguous. The source is a woman under 30 in good health and CMV-seronegative. The sample taken for sequencing was PBMCs. The DNA for the CDR3 is TGCGCCAGCAGCCTGAGAGTGTCATACGAGCAGTACTTC. Protein product: CASSLRVSYEQYF.